This TCR beta chain was captured in a study of T-cell memory formation after mild COVID-19. As for the study in general: TCR clusters were largely donor specific.

Sample barcodes and UMIs were carried by the TCR alpha and TCR beta cDNA libraries that 5'RACE generated with constant-segment primers. MiXCR, applied by TCRdb to the 5' RACE reads, yields one record per CDR3 protein. The table includes some 150,000 distinct CDR3 sequences, around 5.8% detected once. As for this clonotype: The antigen remains unidentified.

V dropped 6 bases and J dropped 5 bases, with 16 bases sitting between them. The length of the CDR3 is 14 residues. Germline loops: CDR1 LNHDA, CDR2 SQIVND (reference sequence). The study, taken as a whole, reports: Detection of some responders pre-infection suggested pre-existing cross-reactive memory T cells participated. Among clones peaking at day 37 in the second wave, SARS-CoV-2 specificity remained unconfirmed.

The source is an adult woman who had mild COVID-19 (a few samples of this study predate the infection). Cell type and time point are not known. Sample: PBMCs or a T cell subset sorted from them (not recorded which). The J gene is TRBJ1-1, the V gene TRBV19; weak D call: TRBD1 (5 bases). The CDR3 protein is CASRVQDFGTEAFF. The CDR3 DNA reads as TGTGCCAGTAGGGTACAGGATTTTGGTACTGAAGCTTTCTTT.